This entry features one T cell receptor beta chain sequence. This entry comes from a study of T cell changes during pregnancy in multiple sclerosis. The CDR3 runs 15 residues. V dropped 1 base and J dropped 4; count of bases not matched to a gene: 2. In germline, CDR1 is SEHNR, CDR2 FQNEAQ (reference sequence). Sequencing was performed with immunoSEQ multiplex PCR; in TCRdb, only in-frame clones are kept and a portion is missing. The sample includes over 60,000 clones, 91% of them seen just once. The sample consisted of peripheral blood, taken in the third trimester of pregnancy. The chain combines TRBV7-9 with TRBJ1-3, with 9 bases identical to TRBD1. The clonotype comes from a female donor in good health, enrolled as a control in a pregnancy study. CDR3 region: CASSLGDREGNTIYF. CDR3 nucleotide sequence: TGTGCCAGCAGCTTAGGGGACAGGGAAGGAAACACCATATATTTT.